The rows below give T cell receptor beta chains drawn from one sample of a study of blood T cell repertoires in COVID-19. The protocol was immunoSEQ multiplex PCR, while the TCRdb copy is restricted to in-frame clones and leaves out a portion. This table has 150,000 to 200,000 clones, about nine tenths appearing once. Sequenced material: peripheral blood. The receptors were sampled from a man in his 60s with active or convalescent COVID-19. CDR3s include the opening cysteine and the closing phenylalanine or tryptophan. D genes are given only for firm matches. Clone size is not always given. Where it is, it says once, few, many or a class for expanded clones.

v_gene: TRBV5-4
d_gene: TRBD1
abundance: .
j_gene: TRBJ2-6
CDR3aa: CASSSRGLGSGANVLTF
CDR3nt: TGTGCCAGCAGCTCGAGGGGGCTCGGGTCTGGGGCCAACGTCCTGACTTTC

v_gene: TRBV6-5
d_gene: TRBD1
abundance: medium-sized
j_gene: TRBJ2-3
CDR3aa: CASRLGTGADTQYF
CDR3nt: TGTGCCAGCAGACTCGGGACAGGGGCAGATACGCAGTATTTT

v_gene: TRBV4-1
d_gene: TRBD1
abundance: .
j_gene: TRBJ1-1
CDR3aa: CASSQVTGERNTEAFF
CDR3nt: TGCGCCAGCAGCCAGGTGACAGGGGAACGGAACACTGAAGCTTTCTTT

v_gene: TRBV19
d_gene: TRBD2
abundance: .
j_gene: TRBJ2-5
CDR3aa: CASSKGLAGARGETQYF
CDR3nt: TGTGCCAGTAGTAAGGGTCTAGCGGGAGCCCGGGGGGAGACCCAGTACTTC

v_gene: TRBV5-1
d_gene: TRBD1
abundance: .
j_gene: TRBJ1-5
CDR3aa: CASSLGAGGGNQPQHF
CDR3nt: TGCGCCAGCAGCTTGGGGGCAGGGGGAGGAAATCAGCCCCAGCATTTT

v_gene: TRBV5-1
d_gene: TRBD1
abundance: few
j_gene: TRBJ2-2
CDR3aa: CASSQGDSGSGELFF
CDR3nt: TGCGCCAGCAGCCAAGGGGACAGCGGTTCCGGGGAGCTGTTTTTT

v_gene: TRBV5-1
d_gene: TRBD1
abundance: .
j_gene: TRBJ2-3
CDR3aa: CASSLQGMSTDTQYF
CDR3nt: TGCGCCAGCAGCCTACAGGGGATGAGCACAGATACGCAGTATTTT

v_gene: TRBV13
d_gene: TRBD2
abundance: .
j_gene: TRBJ2-1
CDR3aa: CASSASGTNRYNEQFF
CDR3nt: TGTGCCAGCAGCGCCTCCGGGACTAACCGCTACAATGAGCAGTTCTTC

v_gene: TRBV2
d_gene: TRBD2
abundance: .
j_gene: TRBJ2-7
CDR3aa: CASITTSGTYYEQYF
CDR3nt: TGTGCCAGCATCACGACTAGCGGGACTTACTACGAGCAGTACTTC

v_gene: TRBV19
d_gene: TRBD2
abundance: once
j_gene: TRBJ2-3
CDR3aa: CASSISLAGVDTQYF
CDR3nt: TGTGCCAGTAGTATCTCACTAGCGGGAGTAGATACGCAGTATTTT

v_gene: TRBV27
d_gene: .
abundance: .
j_gene: TRBJ1-2
CDR3aa: CASSLTPTYGYTF
CDR3nt: TGTGCCAGCAGCCTGACACCCACGTATGGCTACACCTTC

v_gene: TRBV28
d_gene: .
abundance: .
j_gene: TRBJ1-4
CDR3aa: CASSPVGTGMWGKLFF
CDR3nt: TGTGCCAGCAGCCCGGTGGGAACAGGGATGTGGGGAAAACTGTTTTTT

v_gene: TRBV11-2
d_gene: .
abundance: .
j_gene: TRBJ1-1
CDR3aa: CASSFTGSREGTEAFF
CDR3nt: TGTGCCAGCAGCTTTACAGGGTCGAGGGAGGGCACTGAAGCTTTCTTT

v_gene: TRBV2
d_gene: TRBD1
abundance: once
j_gene: TRBJ1-3
CDR3aa: CASTESRTGGWNTIYF
CDR3nt: TGTGCCAGCACCGAAAGCAGGACAGGGGGCTGGAACACCATATATTTT

v_gene: TRBV9
d_gene: TRBD1
abundance: .
j_gene: TRBJ1-2
CDR3aa: CASSPPGGLGYGYTF
CDR3nt: TGTGCCAGCAGCCCCCCAGGGGGCTTGGGCTATGGCTACACCTTC

v_gene: TRBV30
d_gene: TRBD2
abundance: .
j_gene: TRBJ2-3
CDR3aa: CAWSLGSSGGTDTQYF
CDR3nt: TGTGCCTGGAGTCTAGGGTCTAGCGGAGGCACAGATACGCAGTATTTT

v_gene: TRBV11-2
d_gene: TRBD1
abundance: .
j_gene: TRBJ1-1
CDR3aa: CASSSHTTGFADEAFF
CDR3nt: TGTGCCAGCAGCTCTCACACGACAGGGTTCGCCGATGAAGCTTTCTTT

v_gene: TRBV27
d_gene: TRBD2
abundance: .
j_gene: TRBJ2-7
CDR3aa: CASSKTSGSGYEQYF
CDR3nt: TGTGCCAGCAGTAAGACTAGCGGGAGTGGGTACGAGCAGTACTTC

v_gene: TRBV6-5
d_gene: .
abundance: .
j_gene: TRBJ2-7
CDR3aa: CASSYDGVGIYEQYF
CDR3nt: TGTGCCAGCAGTTACGACGGGGTCGGCATATACGAGCAGTACTTC

v_gene: TRBV4-1
d_gene: TRBD2
abundance: .
j_gene: TRBJ2-1
CDR3aa: CASSQDPLVSGSLPSSYNEQFF
CDR3nt: TGCGCCAGCAGCCAAGATCCCCTCGTTAGCGGGAGTCTCCCGAGCTCCTACAATGAGCAGTTCTTC

v_gene: TRBV6-5
d_gene: .
abundance: .
j_gene: TRBJ2-3
CDR3aa: CASRAGDTQYF
CDR3nt: TGTGCCAGCAGGGCCGGGGATACGCAGTATTTT

v_gene: TRBV18
d_gene: .
abundance: once
j_gene: TRBJ1-2
CDR3aa: CASSPPGPENLNSNYGYTF
CDR3nt: TGTGCCAGCTCACCACCGGGCCCCGAGAACTTAAACTCCAACTATGGCTACACCTTC

v_gene: TRBV12-3/TRBV12-4
d_gene: .
abundance: .
j_gene: TRBJ1-1
CDR3aa: CASRAPEDTEAFF
CDR3nt: TGTGCCAGCAGGGCCCCCGAGGACACTGAAGCTTTCTTT

v_gene: TRBV15
d_gene: TRBD1
abundance: .
j_gene: TRBJ1-5
CDR3aa: CATERTGVRNQPQHF
CDR3nt: TGTGCCACCGAGAGGACAGGGGTTCGAAATCAGCCCCAGCATTTT

v_gene: TRBV27
d_gene: .
abundance: .
j_gene: TRBJ1-4
CDR3aa: CASSVQGKNEKLFF
CDR3nt: TGTGCCAGCAGTGTACAGGGCAAAAATGAAAAACTGTTTTTT

v_gene: TRBV6-5
d_gene: .
abundance: .
j_gene: TRBJ1-3
CDR3aa: CASSSFRDSGNTIYF
CDR3nt: TGTGCCAGCAGTTCATTCCGGGACTCTGGAAACACCATATATTTT

v_gene: TRBV10-3
d_gene: TRBD1
abundance: .
j_gene: TRBJ1-5
CDR3aa: CAISGQGNQPQHF
CDR3nt: TGTGCCATCAGTGGACAGGGGAATCAGCCCCAGCATTTT

v_gene: TRBV5-1
d_gene: .
abundance: once
j_gene: TRBJ1-1
CDR3aa: CASSSPGHLPPRSNTEAFF
CDR3nt: TGCGCCAGCAGCAGTCCGGGACACCTACCTCCTCGTAGTAACACTGAAGCTTTCTTT

v_gene: TRBV5-1
d_gene: .
abundance: .
j_gene: TRBJ2-5
CDR3aa: CASSPGWGVETQYF
CDR3nt: TGCGCCAGCAGCCCGGGCTGGGGGGTCGAGACCCAGTACTTC

v_gene: TRBV5-1
d_gene: TRBD1
abundance: .
j_gene: TRBJ2-1
CDR3aa: CASSLAGQGAREQFF
CDR3nt: TGCGCCAGCAGCTTGGCTGGACAGGGGGCTCGGGAGCAGTTCTTC

v_gene: TRBV3-1/TRBV3-2
d_gene: TRBD2
abundance: .
j_gene: TRBJ2-3
CDR3aa: CASSQASGGAGSTQYF
CDR3nt: TGTGCCAGCAGCCAAGCTAGCGGGGGGGCCGGGAGTACGCAGTATTTT

v_gene: TRBV10-1
d_gene: .
abundance: .
j_gene: TRBJ2-7
CDR3aa: CASSDSAAVNEQYF
CDR3nt: TGCGCCAGCAGTGATTCCGCAGCGGTGAACGAGCAGTACTTC

v_gene: TRBV27
d_gene: .
abundance: .
j_gene: TRBJ2-7
CDR3aa: CASSLGGAPYEQYF
CDR3nt: TGTGCCAGCAGTTTAGGGGGGGCCCCCTACGAGCAGTACTTC

v_gene: TRBV27
d_gene: .
abundance: .
j_gene: TRBJ2-3
CDR3aa: CASSFGAGVSTDTQYF
CDR3nt: TGTGCCAGCAGTTTCGGGGCAGGGGTTAGCACAGATACGCAGTATTTT

v_gene: TRBV18
d_gene: TRBD1
abundance: .
j_gene: TRBJ1-1
CDR3aa: CASSPDRVHTEAFF
CDR3nt: TGTGCCAGCTCACCTGACAGGGTGCACACTGAAGCTTTCTTT

v_gene: TRBV1
d_gene: .
abundance: .
j_gene: TRBJ2-7
CDR3aa: CTSSLGGLAGSYEQYF
CDR3nt: TGCACCAGCAGCCTAGGGGGACTAGCGGGATCCTACGAGCAGTACTTC

v_gene: TRBV29-1
d_gene: TRBD1
abundance: .
j_gene: TRBJ2-1
CDR3aa: CSVESRDRGNEQFF
CDR3nt: TGCAGCGTTGAGTCCCGGGACAGGGGGAATGAGCAGTTCTTC